Given below is one TCR beta chain in context. This sample stems from a study of blood T cell repertoires in COVID-19. Study-level information: Acute-phase and convalescent COVID-19 samples originated in the United States, Italy and Spain.

Individuals drawn from about two dozen US areas were about 18 to 90 years old. Researchers sorted participants into cohorts using their self-reported clinical history. The authors' processing: Amplification with reference gene primers provided the estimates of nucleated cell counts. Assay: immunoSEQ multiplex PCR; the TCRdb copy retains only in-frame clones and omits some. That table furnishes V, J and clone size, whereas the DNA furnished D and trimming. The sample shows about 220,000 clones, 75% to 90% of them seen only once. The sequencing sample was made of PBMCs or T cells enriched from blood (not recorded which). The TCR sequence derives from a woman aged 40 to 49 with acute COVID-19.

The DNA of the CDR3 is TGTGCCAGCAGCAAGACAGGGGGCGAAGTTGGCTACACCTTC. It yields the protein CASSKTGGEVGYTF. The chain uses TRBV7-9 and TRBJ1-2, with TRBD1 identical over 10 bases. J was trimmed by 7 bases and V by 5 bases; bases with no gene match: 7. This CDR3 has 14 amino acids. Germline V gene lookup returns CDR1 SEHNR and CDR2 FQNEAQ (reference sequence). The variable domain in full, completed from reference TRBV7-9 and TRBJ1-2, reads DTGVSQNPRHKITKRGQNVTFRCDPISEHNRLYWYRQTLGQGPEFLTYFQNEAQLEKSRLLSDRFSAERPKGSFSTLEIQRTEQGDSAMYLCASSKTGGEVGYTFGSGTRLTVV.